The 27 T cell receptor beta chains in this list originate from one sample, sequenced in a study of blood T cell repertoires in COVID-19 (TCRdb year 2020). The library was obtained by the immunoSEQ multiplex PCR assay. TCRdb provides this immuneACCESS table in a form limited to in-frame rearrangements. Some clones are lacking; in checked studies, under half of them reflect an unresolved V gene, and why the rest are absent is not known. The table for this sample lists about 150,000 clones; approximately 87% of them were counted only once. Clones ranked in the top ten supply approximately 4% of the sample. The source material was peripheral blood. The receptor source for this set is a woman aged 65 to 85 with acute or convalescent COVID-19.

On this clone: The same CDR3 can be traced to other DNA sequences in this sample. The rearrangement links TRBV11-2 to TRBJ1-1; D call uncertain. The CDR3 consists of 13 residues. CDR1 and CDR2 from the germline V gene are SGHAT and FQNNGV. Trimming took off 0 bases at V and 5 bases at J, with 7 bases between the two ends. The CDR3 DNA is TGTGCCAGCAGCTTAGAGCGAGGTACTGAAGCTTTCTTT. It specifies CASSLERGTEAFF.

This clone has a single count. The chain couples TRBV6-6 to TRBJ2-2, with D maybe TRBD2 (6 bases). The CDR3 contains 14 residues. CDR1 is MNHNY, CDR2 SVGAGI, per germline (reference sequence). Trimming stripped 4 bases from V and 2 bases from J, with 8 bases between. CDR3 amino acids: CASSSEGNTGELFF. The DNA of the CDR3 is TGTGCCAGCAGTTCGGAGGGAAACACCGGGGAGCTGTTTTTT.

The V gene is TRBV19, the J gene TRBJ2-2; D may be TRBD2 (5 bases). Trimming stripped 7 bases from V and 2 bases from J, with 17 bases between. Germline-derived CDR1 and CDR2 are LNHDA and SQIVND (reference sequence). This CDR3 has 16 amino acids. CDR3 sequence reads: CASISGSGFNTGELFF. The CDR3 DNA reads TGTGCCAGTATTTCCGGGTCGGGGTTCAACACCGGGGAGCTGTTTTTT.

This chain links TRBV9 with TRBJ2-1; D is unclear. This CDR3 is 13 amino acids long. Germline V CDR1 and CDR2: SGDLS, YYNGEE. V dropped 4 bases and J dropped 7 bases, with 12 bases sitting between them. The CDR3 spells CASSLNRWNEQFF. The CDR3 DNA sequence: TGTGCCAGCAGCCTCAATCGGTGGAATGAGCAGTTCTTC.

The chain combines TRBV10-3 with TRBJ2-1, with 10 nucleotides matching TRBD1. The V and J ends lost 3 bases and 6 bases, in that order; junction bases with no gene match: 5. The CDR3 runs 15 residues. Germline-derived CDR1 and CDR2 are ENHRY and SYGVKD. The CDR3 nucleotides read TGTGCCATCAGTGACATTCGACAGGGGGCCAATGAGCAGTTCTTC. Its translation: CAISDIRQGANEQFF.

CDR3 residues: CASSKDRASYEQYF. The CDR3 DNA follows: TGTGCCAGTAGTAAAGACAGGGCCTCCTACGAGCAGTACTTC. J is TRBJ2-7 and V is TRBV19; 7 nucleotides align to TRBD1. Germline trimming cut 4 bases from V and 0 bases from J; bases unmatched to any gene: 3. CDR1 and CDR2 from the germline V gene are LNHDA and SQIVND (reference sequence). The CDR3 sequence is 14 residues long.

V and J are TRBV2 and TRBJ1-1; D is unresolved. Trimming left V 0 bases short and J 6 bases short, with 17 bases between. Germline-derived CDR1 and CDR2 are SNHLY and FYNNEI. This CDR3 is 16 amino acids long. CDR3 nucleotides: TGTGCCAGCAGTGAAGCGCGGGCCCTCATAGGCGCTGAAGCTTTCTTT. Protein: CASSEARALIGAEAFF.

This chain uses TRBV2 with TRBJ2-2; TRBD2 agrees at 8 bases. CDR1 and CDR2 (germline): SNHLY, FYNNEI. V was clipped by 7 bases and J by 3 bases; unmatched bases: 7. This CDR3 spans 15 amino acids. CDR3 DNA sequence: TGTGCCAGCAAGACCGGGACTAGGGACACCGGGGAGCTGTTTTTT. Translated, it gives CASKTGTRDTGELFF.

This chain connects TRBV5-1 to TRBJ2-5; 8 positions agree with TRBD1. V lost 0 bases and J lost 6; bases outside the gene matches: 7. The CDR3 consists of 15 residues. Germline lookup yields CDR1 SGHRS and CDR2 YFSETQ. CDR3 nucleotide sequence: TGCGCCAGCAGCTTGGATGCGACAGGGGCCCAGACCCAGTACTTC. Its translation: CASSLDATGAQTQYF.

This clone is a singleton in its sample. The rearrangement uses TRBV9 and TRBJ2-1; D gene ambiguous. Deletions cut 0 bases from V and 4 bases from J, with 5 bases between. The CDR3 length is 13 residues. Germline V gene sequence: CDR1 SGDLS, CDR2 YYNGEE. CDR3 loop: CASSVGDYNEQFF. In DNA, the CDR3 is TGTGCCAGCAGCGTAGGAGATTACAATGAGCAGTTCTTC.

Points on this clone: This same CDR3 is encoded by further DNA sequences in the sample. CDR3 sequence reads: CASSYSRTGGNQPQHF. The DNA of the CDR3 is TGTGCCAGCAGTTACTCGCGCACAGGGGGCAATCAGCCCCAGCATTTT. V and J are TRBV6-2 or TRBV6-3 and TRBJ1-5; 7 nucleotides match TRBD1. CDR1 is MNHEY and CDR2 is SVGEGT in the germline V gene. The V segment lost 0 bases and the J segment 2 bases; nucleotides outside the gene matches: 4. The CDR3 is 16 residues long.

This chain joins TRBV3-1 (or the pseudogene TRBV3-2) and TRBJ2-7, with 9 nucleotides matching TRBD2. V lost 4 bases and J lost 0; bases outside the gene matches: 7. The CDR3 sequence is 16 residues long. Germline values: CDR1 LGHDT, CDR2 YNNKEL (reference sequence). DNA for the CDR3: TGTGCCAGCAGCCCTACCCAAGCGGGGGGCTCCTACGAGCAGTACTTC. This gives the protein CASSPTQAGGSYEQYF.

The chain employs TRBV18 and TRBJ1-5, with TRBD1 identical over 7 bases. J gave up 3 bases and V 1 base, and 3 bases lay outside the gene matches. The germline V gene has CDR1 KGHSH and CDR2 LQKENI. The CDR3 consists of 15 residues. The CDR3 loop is CASSPQGATNQPQHF. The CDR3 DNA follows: TGTGCCAGCTCACCACAGGGGGCAACCAATCAGCCCCAGCATTTT.

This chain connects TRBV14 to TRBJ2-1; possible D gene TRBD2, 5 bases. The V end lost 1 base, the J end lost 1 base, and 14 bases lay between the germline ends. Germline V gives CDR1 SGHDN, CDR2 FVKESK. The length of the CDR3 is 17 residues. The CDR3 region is CASSQVPLTISYNEQFF. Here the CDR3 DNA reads TGTGCCAGCAGCCAAGTCCCTTTGACTATATCCTACAATGAGCAGTTCTTC.

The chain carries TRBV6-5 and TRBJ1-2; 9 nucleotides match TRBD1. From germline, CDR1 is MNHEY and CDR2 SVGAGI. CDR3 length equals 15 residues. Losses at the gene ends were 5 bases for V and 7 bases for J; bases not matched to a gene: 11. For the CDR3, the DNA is TGTGCCAGCAGTAGGACAGGGGCGACGTTCTCTGGCTACACCTTC. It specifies CASSRTGATFSGYTF.

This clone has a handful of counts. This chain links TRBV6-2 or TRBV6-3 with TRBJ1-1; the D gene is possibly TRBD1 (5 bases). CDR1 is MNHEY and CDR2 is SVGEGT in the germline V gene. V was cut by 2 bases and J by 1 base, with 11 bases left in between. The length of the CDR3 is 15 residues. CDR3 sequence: CASSYPDTTNTEAFF. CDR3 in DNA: TGTGCCAGCAGTTACCCGGACACTACGAACACTGAAGCTTTCTTT.

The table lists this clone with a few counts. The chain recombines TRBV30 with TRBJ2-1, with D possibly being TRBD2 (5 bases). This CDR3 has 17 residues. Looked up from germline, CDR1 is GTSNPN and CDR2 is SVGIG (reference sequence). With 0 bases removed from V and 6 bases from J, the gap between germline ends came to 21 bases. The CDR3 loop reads CAWSVLVNSEWANEQFF. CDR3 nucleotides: TGTGCCTGGAGTGTACTGGTGAATAGCGAGTGGGCCAATGAGCAGTTCTTC.

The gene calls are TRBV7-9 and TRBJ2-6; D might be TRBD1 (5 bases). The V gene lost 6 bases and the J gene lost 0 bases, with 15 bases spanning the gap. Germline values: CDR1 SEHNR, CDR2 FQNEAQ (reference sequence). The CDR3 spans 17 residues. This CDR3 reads CASSPDSPSSGANVLTF. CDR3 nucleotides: TGTGCCAGCAGTCCCGACAGCCCGTCCTCTGGGGCCAACGTCCTGACTTTC.

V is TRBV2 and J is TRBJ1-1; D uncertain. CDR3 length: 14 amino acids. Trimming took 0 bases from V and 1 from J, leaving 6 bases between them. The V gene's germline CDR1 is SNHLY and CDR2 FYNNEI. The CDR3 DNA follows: TGTGCCAGCAGTGAAGCTCGCAGGAACACTGAAGCTTTCTTT. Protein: CASSEARRNTEAFF. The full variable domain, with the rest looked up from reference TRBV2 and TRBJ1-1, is EPEVTQTPSHQVTQMGQEVILRCVPISNHLYFYWYRQILGQKVEFLVSFYNNEISEKSEIFDDQFSVERPDGSNFTLKIRSTKLEDSAMYFCASSEARRNTEAFFGQGTRLTVV.

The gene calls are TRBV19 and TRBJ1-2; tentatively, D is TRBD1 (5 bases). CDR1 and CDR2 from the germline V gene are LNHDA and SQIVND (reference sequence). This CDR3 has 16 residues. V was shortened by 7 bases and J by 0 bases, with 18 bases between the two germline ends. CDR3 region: CASTRRLQVTNYGYTF. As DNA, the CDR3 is TGTGCCAGTACCCGGCGGTTACAGGTTACTAACTATGGCTACACCTTC. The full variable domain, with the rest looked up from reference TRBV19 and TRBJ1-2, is DGGITQSPKYLFRKEGQNVTLSCEQNLNHDAMYWYRQDPGQGLRLIYYSQIVNDFQKGDIAEGYSVSREKKESFPLTVTSAQKNPTAFYLCASTRRLQVTNYGYTFGSGTRLTVV.

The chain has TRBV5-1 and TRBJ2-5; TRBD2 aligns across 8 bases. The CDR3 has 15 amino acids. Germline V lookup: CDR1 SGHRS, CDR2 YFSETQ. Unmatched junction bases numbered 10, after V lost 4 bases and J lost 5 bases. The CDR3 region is CASSVSAGEWETQYF. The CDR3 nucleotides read TGCGCCAGCAGCGTCTCAGCGGGGGAGTGGGAGACCCAGTACTTC.

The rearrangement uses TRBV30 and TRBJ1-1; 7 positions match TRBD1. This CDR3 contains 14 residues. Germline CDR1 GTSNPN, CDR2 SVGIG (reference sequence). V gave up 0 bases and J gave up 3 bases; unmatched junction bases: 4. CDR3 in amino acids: CAWSVLQGDTEAFF. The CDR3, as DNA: TGTGCCTGGAGTGTCCTTCAGGGGGACACTGAAGCTTTCTTT. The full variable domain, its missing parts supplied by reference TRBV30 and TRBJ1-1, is SQTIHQWPATLVQPVGSPLSLECTVEGTSNPNLYWYRQAAGRGLQLLFYSVGIGQISSEVPQNLSASRPQDRQFILSSKKLLLSDSGFYLCAWSVLQGDTEAFFGQGTRLTVV.

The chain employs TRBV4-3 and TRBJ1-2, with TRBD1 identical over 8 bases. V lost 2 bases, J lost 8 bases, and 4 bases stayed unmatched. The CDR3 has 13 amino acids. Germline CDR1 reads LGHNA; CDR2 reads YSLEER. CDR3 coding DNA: TGCGCCAGCAGCCAACAGGGGGCGAGGGGCTACACCTTC. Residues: CASSQQGARGYTF.

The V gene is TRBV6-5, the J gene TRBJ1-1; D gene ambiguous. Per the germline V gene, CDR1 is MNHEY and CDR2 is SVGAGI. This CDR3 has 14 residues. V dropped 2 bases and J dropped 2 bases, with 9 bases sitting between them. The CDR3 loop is CASSYLEANTEAFF. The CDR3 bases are TGTGCCAGCAGTTACCTTGAGGCTAACACTGAAGCTTTCTTT.

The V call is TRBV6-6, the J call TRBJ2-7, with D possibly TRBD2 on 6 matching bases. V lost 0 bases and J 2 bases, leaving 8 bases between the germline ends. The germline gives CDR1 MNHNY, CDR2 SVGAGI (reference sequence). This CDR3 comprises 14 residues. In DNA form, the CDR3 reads TGTGCCAGCAGTTACTCGACGGGAGCCTACGAGCAGTACTTC. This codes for CASSYSTGAYEQYF.

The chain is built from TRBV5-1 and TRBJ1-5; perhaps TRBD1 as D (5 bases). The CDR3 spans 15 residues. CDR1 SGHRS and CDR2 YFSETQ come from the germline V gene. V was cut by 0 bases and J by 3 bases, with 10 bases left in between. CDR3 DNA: TGCGCCAGCAGCTTGGGCGGGGGTAACAATCAGCCCCAGCATTTT. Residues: CASSLGGGNNQPQHF.

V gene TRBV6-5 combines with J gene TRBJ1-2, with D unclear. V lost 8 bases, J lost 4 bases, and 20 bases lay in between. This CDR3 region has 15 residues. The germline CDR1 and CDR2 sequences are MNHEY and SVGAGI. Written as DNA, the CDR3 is TGTGCCAGCCTCAGTCGCGCCGGGGAGTTCTATGGCTACACCTTC. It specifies CASLSRAGEFYGYTF.